Below are 3 T cell receptor beta chains sequenced from a single sample in a study of CD8 T cells in ankylosing spondylitis (dated 2017 in TCRdb). The library was produced with 5' RACE. These reads were obtained on an Illumina HiSeq 2500. The raw public reads went through TCRdb reprocessing: fastp at Q25, MiXCR clone calling, in-frame beta chains kept. Rows with a matching CDR3 protein are joined into one entry that keeps the most common DNA and genes. The sample table shows roughly 120,000 distinct CDR3 sequences, and roughly 13% are seen once. The top ten clonotypes cover just under 3% of the sample. The sequencing sample was made of blood, either unsorted or a sorted T cell fraction (not recorded which). The source of these receptors is a female donor with ankylosing spondylitis or in good health (not recorded which).

The chain has TRBV7-2 and TRBJ2-5, with unresolved D. Trimming shortened V by 4 bases and J by 4 bases, and 19 bases separated the two germline ends. Germline V CDR1 and CDR2: SGHTA, FQGNSA. The CDR3 covers 16 residues. The CDR3 DNA sequence: TGTGCCAGCAGCTCAGACGATGGGCTAGGCGCAGAGACCCAGTACTTC. As protein: CASSSDDGLGAETQYF.

Comment on this clonotype: A clone one base away is much larger, so this may be a read error. The V and J genes are TRBV29-1 and TRBJ2-1, with 13 bases that match TRBD2. The CDR3 runs 14 residues. CDR1 SQVTM and CDR2 ANQGSEA come from the germline V gene. CDR3 amino acids: CSVAGTSGNNDQFF. DNA of the CDR3: TGCAGCGTGGCCGGGACTAGCGGGAACAATGACCAGTTCTTC.

This clonotype has ten or more counts. This chain uses TRBV4-2 with TRBJ2-4; TRBD2 matches 11 bases. With 4 bases clipped from V and 5 bases from J, the junction kept 7 bases outside the gene matches. CDR3 length: 16 amino acids. Germline V gives CDR1 LGHNA, CDR2 YNFKEQ. The CDR3 reads CASSPNLAGGENIQYF. The CDR3 nucleotides read TGTGCCAGCAGCCCCAATTTAGCGGGGGGGGAAAACATTCAGTACTTC.